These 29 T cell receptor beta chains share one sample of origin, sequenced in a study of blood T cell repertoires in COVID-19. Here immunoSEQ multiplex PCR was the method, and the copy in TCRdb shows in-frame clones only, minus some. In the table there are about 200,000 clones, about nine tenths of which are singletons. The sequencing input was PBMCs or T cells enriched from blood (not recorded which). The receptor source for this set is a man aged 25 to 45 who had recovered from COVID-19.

The CDR3 here is CASKDSRAQGAHGYTF. The CDR3 coding sequence is TGTGCCAGCAAGGATTCTCGGGCACAGGGGGCGCATGGCTACACCTTC. This chain joins TRBV27 and TRBJ1-2, with TRBD1 matching over 9 bases. CDR3 length equals 16 residues. V shed 7 bases and J 6 bases; nucleotides not matched to a gene: 15. The V gene's germline CDR1 is MNHEY and CDR2 SMNVEV (reference sequence).

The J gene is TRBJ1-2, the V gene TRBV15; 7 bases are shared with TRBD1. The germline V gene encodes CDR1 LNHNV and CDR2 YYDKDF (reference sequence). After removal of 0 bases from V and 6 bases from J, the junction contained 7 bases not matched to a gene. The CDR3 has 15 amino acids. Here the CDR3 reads CATSRDQGVFNGYTF. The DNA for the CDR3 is TGTGCCACCAGCAGAGACCAGGGGGTTTTTAATGGCTACACCTTC.

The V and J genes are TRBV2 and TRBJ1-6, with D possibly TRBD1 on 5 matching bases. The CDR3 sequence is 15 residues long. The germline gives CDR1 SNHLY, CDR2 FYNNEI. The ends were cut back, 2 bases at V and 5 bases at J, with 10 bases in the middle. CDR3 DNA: TGTGCCAGCAGTGAACCCACGGGGGATAATTCACCCCTCCACTTT. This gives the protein CASSEPTGDNSPLHF.

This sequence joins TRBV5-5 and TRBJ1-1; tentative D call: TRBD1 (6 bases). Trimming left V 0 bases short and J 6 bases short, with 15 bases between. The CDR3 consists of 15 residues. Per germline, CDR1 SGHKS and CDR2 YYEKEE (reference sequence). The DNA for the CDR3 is TGTGCCAGCAGCTTGGAGTGGACAGCGATATCTGAAGCTTTCTTT. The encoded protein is CASSLEWTAISEAFF.

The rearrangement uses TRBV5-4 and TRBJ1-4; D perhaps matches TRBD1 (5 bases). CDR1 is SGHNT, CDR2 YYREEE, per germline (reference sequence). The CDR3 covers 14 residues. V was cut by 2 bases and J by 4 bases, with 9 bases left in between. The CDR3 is CASSFQGGNEKLFF. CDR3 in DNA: TGTGCCAGCAGCTTCCAGGGAGGTAATGAAAAACTGTTTTTT.

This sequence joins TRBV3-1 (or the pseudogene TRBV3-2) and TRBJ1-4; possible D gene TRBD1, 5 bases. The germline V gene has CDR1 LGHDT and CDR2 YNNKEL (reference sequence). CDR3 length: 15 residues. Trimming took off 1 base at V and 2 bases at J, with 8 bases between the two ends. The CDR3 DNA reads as TGTGCCAGCAGCCAAGGTGGGGGGACTAATGAAAAACTGTTTTTT. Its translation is CASSQGGGTNEKLFF.

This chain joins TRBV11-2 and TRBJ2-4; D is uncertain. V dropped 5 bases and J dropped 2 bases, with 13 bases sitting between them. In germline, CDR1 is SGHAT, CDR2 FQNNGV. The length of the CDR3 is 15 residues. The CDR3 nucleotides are TGTGCCAGCAGCACGAGCGTGCTATCCAAAAACATTCAGTACTTC. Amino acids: CASSTSVLSKNIQYF.

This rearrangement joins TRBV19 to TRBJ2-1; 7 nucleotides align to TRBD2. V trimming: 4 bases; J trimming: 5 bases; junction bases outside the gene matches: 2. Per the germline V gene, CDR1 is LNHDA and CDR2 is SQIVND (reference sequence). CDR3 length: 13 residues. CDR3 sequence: CASSRLANNEQFF. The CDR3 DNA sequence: TGTGCCAGTAGTAGACTAGCAAACAATGAGCAGTTCTTC.

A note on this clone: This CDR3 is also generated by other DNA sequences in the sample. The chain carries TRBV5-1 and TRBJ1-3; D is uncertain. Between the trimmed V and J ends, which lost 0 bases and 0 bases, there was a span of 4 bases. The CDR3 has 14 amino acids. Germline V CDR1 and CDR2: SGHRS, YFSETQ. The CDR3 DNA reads TGCGCCAGCAGCTTGGCCGGCTCTGGAAACACCATATATTTT. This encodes CASSLAGSGNTIYF.

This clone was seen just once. As DNA, the CDR3 is TGTGCCAGCAGTGTTCTTACCGGGACACCTTATGGCTACACCTTC. Residues: CASSVLTGTPYGYTF. This chain uses TRBV2 with TRBJ1-2, with D perhaps matching TRBD1 (6 bases). The germline gives CDR1 SNHLY, CDR2 FYNNEI. Trimming removed 4 bases at V and 5 bases at J, with 17 bases between. CDR3 length equals 15 residues.

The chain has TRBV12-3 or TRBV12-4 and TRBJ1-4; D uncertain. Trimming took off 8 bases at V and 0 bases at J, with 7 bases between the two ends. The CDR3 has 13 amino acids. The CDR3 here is CASQIATNEKLFF. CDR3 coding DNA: TGTGCCAGCCAAATTGCAACTAATGAAAAACTGTTTTTT.

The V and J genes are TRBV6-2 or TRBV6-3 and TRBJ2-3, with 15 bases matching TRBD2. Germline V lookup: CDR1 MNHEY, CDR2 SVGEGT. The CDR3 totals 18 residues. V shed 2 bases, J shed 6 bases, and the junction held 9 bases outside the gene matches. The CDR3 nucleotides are TGTGCCAGCAGTTACCTCGGACTAGCGGGAGGGCCGTCCGATACGCAGTATTTT. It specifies CASSYLGLAGGPSDTQYF.

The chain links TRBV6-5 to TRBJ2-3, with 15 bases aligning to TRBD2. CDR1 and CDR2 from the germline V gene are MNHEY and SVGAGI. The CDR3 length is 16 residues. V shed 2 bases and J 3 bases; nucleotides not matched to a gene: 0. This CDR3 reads CASSYGTSGGTDTQYF. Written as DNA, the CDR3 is TGTGCCAGCAGTTACGGGACTAGCGGGGGGACAGATACGCAGTATTTT.

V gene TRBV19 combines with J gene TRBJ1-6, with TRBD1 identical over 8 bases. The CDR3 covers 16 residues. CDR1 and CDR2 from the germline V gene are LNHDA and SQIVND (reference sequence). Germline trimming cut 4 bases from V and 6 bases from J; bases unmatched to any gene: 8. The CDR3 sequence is CASSRIPGQANSPLHF. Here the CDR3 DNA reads TGTGCCAGTAGTAGAATTCCGGGACAGGCTAATTCACCCCTCCACTTT.

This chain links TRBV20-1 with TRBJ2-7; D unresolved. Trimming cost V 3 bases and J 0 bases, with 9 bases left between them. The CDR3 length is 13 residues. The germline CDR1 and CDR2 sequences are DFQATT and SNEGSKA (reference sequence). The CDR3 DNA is TGCAGTGCTAGTTCCGAGAGCTCCTACGAGCAGTACTTC. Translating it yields CSASSESSYEQYF.

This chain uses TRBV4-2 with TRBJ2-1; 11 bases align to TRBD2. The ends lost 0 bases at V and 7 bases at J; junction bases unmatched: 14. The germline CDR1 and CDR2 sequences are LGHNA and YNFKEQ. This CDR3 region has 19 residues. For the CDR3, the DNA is TGTGCCAGCAGCCAAGAGTGGATAGCGGGGGGGCCGGTTATAAATGAGCAGTTCTTC. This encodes CASSQEWIAGGPVINEQFF.

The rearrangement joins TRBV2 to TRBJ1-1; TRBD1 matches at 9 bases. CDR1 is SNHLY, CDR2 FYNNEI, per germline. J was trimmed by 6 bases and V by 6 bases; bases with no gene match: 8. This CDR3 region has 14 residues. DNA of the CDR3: TGTGCCAGCAGGGCCGACAGGGGGATATCTGAAGCTTTCTTT. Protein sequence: CASRADRGISEAFF.

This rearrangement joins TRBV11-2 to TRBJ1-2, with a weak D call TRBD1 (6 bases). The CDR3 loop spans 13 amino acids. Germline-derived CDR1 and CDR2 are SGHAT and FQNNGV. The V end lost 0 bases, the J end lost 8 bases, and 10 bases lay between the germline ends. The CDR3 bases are TGTGCCAGCAGCTTAGACAGGGGTAACGGCTACACCTTC. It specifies CASSLDRGNGYTF.

Here the CDR3 reads CASSLALGSGKLYF. CDR3 DNA sequence: TGTGCCAGCAGCTTAGCGCTGGGCAGCGGGAAGCTGTACTTC. V usage is TRBV7-9 and J usage is TRBJ2-7; 7 bases are shared with TRBD2. V was pared by 0 bases and J by 12 bases, with 11 bases of the junction left unmatched. Germline CDR1 and CDR2: SEHNR and FQNEAQ (reference sequence). The CDR3 spans 14 residues.

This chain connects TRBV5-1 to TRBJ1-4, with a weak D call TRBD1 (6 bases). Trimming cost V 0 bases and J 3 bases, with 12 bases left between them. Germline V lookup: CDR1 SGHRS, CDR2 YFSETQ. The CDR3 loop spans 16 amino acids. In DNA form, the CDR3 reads TGCGCCAGCAGCTTGGCGTTGACAGGCTCTAATGAAAAACTGTTTTTT. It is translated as CASSLALTGSNEKLFF.

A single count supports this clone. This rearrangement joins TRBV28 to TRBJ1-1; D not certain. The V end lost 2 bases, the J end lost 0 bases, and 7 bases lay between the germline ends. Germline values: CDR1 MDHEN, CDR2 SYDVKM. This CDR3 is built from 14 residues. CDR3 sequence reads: CASSLVRLNTEAFF. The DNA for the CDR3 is TGTGCCAGCAGTTTAGTCCGGTTGAACACTGAAGCTTTCTTT.

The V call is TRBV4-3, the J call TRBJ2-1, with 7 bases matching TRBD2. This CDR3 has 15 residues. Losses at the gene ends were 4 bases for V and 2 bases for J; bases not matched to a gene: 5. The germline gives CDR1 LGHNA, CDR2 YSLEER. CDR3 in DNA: TGCGCCAGCAGCCCTGCTAGCGGAGCCTACAATGAGCAGTTCTTC. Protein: CASSPASGAYNEQFF.

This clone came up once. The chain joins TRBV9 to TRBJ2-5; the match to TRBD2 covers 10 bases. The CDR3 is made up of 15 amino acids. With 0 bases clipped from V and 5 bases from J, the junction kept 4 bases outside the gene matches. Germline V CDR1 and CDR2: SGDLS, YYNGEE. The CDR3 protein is CASSVGPSGGETQYF. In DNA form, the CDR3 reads TGTGCCAGCAGCGTAGGACCTAGCGGGGGTGAGACCCAGTACTTC.

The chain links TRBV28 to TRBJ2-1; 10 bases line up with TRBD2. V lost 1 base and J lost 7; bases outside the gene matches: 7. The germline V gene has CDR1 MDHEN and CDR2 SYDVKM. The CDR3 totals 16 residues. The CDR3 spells CASSLSASGSRNEQFF. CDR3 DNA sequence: TGTGCCAGCAGTTTATCAGCTAGCGGGAGTCGTAATGAGCAGTTCTTC.

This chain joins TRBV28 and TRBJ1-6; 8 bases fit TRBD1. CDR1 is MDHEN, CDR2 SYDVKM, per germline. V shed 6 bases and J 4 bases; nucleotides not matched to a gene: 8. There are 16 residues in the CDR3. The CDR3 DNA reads TGTGCCAGCAGGGGGGAGGACAGGGAGTATAATTCACCCCTCCACTTT. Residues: CASRGEDREYNSPLHF.

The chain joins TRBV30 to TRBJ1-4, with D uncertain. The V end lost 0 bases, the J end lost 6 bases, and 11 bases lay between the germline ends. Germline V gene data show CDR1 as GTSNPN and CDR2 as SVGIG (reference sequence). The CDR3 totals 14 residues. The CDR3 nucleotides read TGTGCCTGGAGTGTAGTAGGGAGGGATGAAAAACTGTTTTTT. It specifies CAWSVVGRDEKLFF.

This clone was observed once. The CDR3 reads CASSLREFTEAFF. CDR3 DNA sequence: TGTGCCAGCAGTTTGCGTGAATTCACTGAAGCTTTCTTT. The chain couples TRBV28 to TRBJ1-1, with no clear D. The ends were cut back, 3 bases at V and 4 bases at J, with 9 bases in the middle. Germline V lookup: CDR1 MDHEN, CDR2 SYDVKM. The CDR3 loop spans 13 amino acids.

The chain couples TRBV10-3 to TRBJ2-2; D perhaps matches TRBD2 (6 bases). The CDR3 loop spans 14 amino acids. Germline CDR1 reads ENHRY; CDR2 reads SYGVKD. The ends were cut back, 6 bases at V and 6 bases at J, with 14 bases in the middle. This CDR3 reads CAIRTGESPGELFF. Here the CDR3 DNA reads TGTGCCATCAGGACGGGAGAGTCTCCCGGGGAGCTGTTTTTT.

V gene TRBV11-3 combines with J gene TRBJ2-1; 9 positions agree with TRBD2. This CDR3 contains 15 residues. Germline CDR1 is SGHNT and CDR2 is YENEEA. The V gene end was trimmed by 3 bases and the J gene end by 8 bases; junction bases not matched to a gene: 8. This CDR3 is CASSLNAGGLYEQFF. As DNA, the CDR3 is TGTGCCAGCAGCTTGAACGCGGGGGGGCTCTATGAGCAGTTCTTC.